The 20 T cell receptor beta chains given below trace back to one sample, sequenced in a study of blood T cell repertoires in COVID-19. Produced via immunoSEQ multiplex PCR; TCRdb's table is partial and in-frame only. Here the sample spans 150,000 to 200,000 clones, almost 85% being singletons. Source material: peripheral blood. The receptors shown here come from a woman aged 80 or over with acute or convalescent COVID-19.

The chain uses TRBV5-6 and TRBJ2-2; TRBD2 aligns across 11 bases. The CDR3 extends over 16 amino acids. The V segment lost 6 bases and the J segment 4 bases; nucleotides outside the gene matches: 8. Germline V CDR1 and CDR2: SGHDT, YYEEEE. The CDR3 DNA is TGTGCCAGCACCACTAGCGGGAGTTGGACCACCGGGGAGCTGTTTTTT. It translates to CASTTSGSWTTGELFF.

The chain employs TRBV9 and TRBJ1-2; TRBD1 is a possible D gene (6 bases). Germline assignment: CDR1 SGDLS and CDR2 YYNGEE. V lost 0 bases, J lost 1 base, and 10 bases lay in between. The CDR3 spans 15 residues. The CDR3 loop reads CASSVAGVYNYGYTF. The CDR3 DNA follows: TGTGCCAGCAGCGTAGCAGGGGTTTATAACTATGGCTACACCTTC.

The CDR3 loop reads CATSDALAGNEQFF. For the CDR3, the DNA is TGTGCCACCAGTGATGCTCTAGCGGGAAATGAGCAGTTCTTC. J is TRBJ2-1 and V is TRBV24-1; 9 nucleotides agree with TRBD2. Trimming took 3 bases from V and 7 from J; bases not matched to a gene: 3. CDR3 length equals 14 residues. CDR1 and CDR2 from the germline V gene are KGHDR and SFDVKD.

Here the CDR3 reads CASSKSLQMNTEAFF. The CDR3 nucleotides read TGTGCCAGCTCCAAATCGCTACAGATGAACACTGAAGCTTTCTTT. This chain connects TRBV27 to TRBJ1-1; D is uncertain. V lost 8 bases to trimming and J lost 0 bases, with 16 bases between them. The CDR3 length is 15 residues. Germline V gives CDR1 MNHEY, CDR2 SMNVEV (reference sequence).

Note on this clone: Other DNA sequences in the sample encode the same CDR3. J is TRBJ1-5 and V is TRBV18; D gene ambiguous. CDR3 length: 14 amino acids. The germline V gene has CDR1 KGHSH and CDR2 LQKENI. V lost 2 bases and J lost 4, with 9 bases in between. The CDR3 nucleotides read TGTGCCAGCTCACCATCGGCAGGTAATCAGCCCCAGCATTTT. It specifies CASSPSAGNQPQHF.

This clone has just a few counts. This chain joins TRBV9 and TRBJ2-3; TRBD2 aligns across 14 bases. V shed 3 bases, J shed 7 bases, and the junction held 4 bases outside the gene matches. Germline CDR1 is SGDLS and CDR2 is YYNGEE. The CDR3 totals 15 residues. CDR3 sequence reads: CASSGGTSGSNTQYF. CDR3 nucleotides: TGTGCCAGCAGCGGGGGGACTAGCGGGAGCAATACGCAGTATTTT.

The chain combines TRBV19 with TRBJ2-3, with D tentatively TRBD1 (5 bases). Trimming left V 5 bases short and J 14 bases short, with 17 bases between. The CDR3 has 12 amino acids. The V gene's germline CDR1 is LNHDA and CDR2 SQIVND (reference sequence). The CDR3 DNA sequence: TGTGCCAGTAGTTTGGGGCTAGAGCCTCCGTATTTT. This codes for CASSLGLEPPYF.

J is TRBJ2-5 and V is TRBV9, with 7 bases lining up with TRBD2. CDR1 SGDLS and CDR2 YYNGEE come from the germline V gene. After removal of 1 base from V and 1 base from J, the junction contained 7 bases not matched to a gene. The CDR3 has 16 amino acids. CDR3 DNA sequence: TGTGCCAGCAGCGTATCACCGGGGGGTGTCCAAGAGACCCAGTACTTC. Its protein product is CASSVSPGGVQETQYF.

In its sample, this clone was seen a few times. CDR3 sequence: CAWRGTGLKGYTF. In DNA, the CDR3 is TGTGCCTGGAGGGGAACAGGGCTCAAAGGCTACACCTTC. V gene TRBV30 combines with J gene TRBJ1-2; D is perhaps TRBD1 (6 bases). The germline CDR1 and CDR2 sequences are GTSNPN and SVGIG (reference sequence). V lost 3 bases and J 8 bases, leaving 16 bases between the germline ends. The CDR3 is made up of 13 amino acids.

V is TRBV18 and J is TRBJ2-1; 12 bases agree with TRBD2. V was pared by 2 bases and J by 6 bases, with 2 bases of the junction left unmatched. This CDR3 has 15 residues. The germline CDR1 and CDR2 sequences are KGHSH and LQKENI. The CDR3 region is CASSPTSGRSNEQFF. The CDR3 nucleotides read TGTGCCAGCTCACCAACTAGCGGGAGGTCCAATGAGCAGTTCTTC.

The rearrangement uses TRBV12-3 or TRBV12-4 and TRBJ2-7, with 8 bases that match TRBD2. The CDR3 totals 12 residues. V lost 7 bases to trimming and J lost 5 bases; unmatched junction nucleotides: 4. The CDR3 spells CASTTGGDEQYF. The CDR3 DNA sequence: TGTGCCAGCACCACGGGAGGGGACGAGCAGTACTTC.

This CDR3 is CASSQTGAETEAFF. In DNA form, the CDR3 reads TGCGCCAGCAGCCAGACAGGGGCGGAAACTGAAGCTTTCTTT. The chain carries TRBV5-1 and TRBJ1-1, with 8 bases that match TRBD1. Germline lookup yields CDR1 SGHRS and CDR2 YFSETQ. V was pared by 4 bases and J by 5 bases, with 7 bases of the junction left unmatched. This CDR3 has 14 amino acids. Full variable domain (missing parts from reference TRBV5-1 and TRBJ1-1): KAGVTQTPRYLIKTRGQQVTLSCSPISGHRSVSWYQQTPGQGLQFLFEYFSETQRNKGNFPGRFSGRQFSNSRSEMNVSTLELGDSALYLCASSQTGAETEAFFGQGTRLTVV.

V usage is TRBV10-1 and J usage is TRBJ2-7; possibly TRBD2 for D (5 bases). The CDR3 has 13 amino acids. Trimming removed 3 bases from V and 4 bases from J, with 10 bases in between. Germline loops: CDR1 WNHNN, CDR2 SYGVQD (reference sequence). CDR3 bases: TGCGCCAGCAGTGACAGCGGCCGATACGAGCAGTACTTC. The encoded protein is CASSDSGRYEQYF.

The chain carries TRBV5-1 and TRBJ2-7, with D possibly TRBD2 on 5 matching bases. This CDR3 is built from 15 residues. Trimming took off 2 bases at V and 5 bases at J, with 17 bases between the two ends. Germline CDR1 and CDR2: SGHRS and YFSETQ. The CDR3 DNA sequence: TGCGCCAGCAGCTTCGGAGGTCAGCCGGGCAACGAGCAGTACTTC. Its protein is CASSFGGQPGNEQYF. Using reference TRBV5-1 and TRBJ2-7 for the parts outside the CDR3, the full variable domain is KAGVTQTPRYLIKTRGQQVTLSCSPISGHRSVSWYQQTPGQGLQFLFEYFSETQRNKGNFPGRFSGRQFSNSRSEMNVSTLELGDSALYLCASSFGGQPGNEQYFGPGTRLTVT.

This clone came up once. The chain recombines TRBV19 with TRBJ1-1; no clear D gene. V was cut by 3 bases and J by 0 bases, with 14 bases left in between. CDR1 is LNHDA, CDR2 SQIVND, per germline (reference sequence). This CDR3 comprises 16 residues. Here the CDR3 DNA reads TGTGCCAGTAGTATCCGGGTCGAGTTCATGAACACTGAAGCTTTCTTT. Residues: CASSIRVEFMNTEAFF.

The CDR3 region is CASSRQDPEAFF. The CDR3 DNA follows: TGTGCCAGCAGCCGACAGGACCCTGAAGCTTTCTTT. The rearrangement links TRBV5-6 to TRBJ1-1; maybe TRBD1 (6 bases). The CDR3 runs to 12 residues. The germline V gene encodes CDR1 SGHDT and CDR2 YYEEEE. Trimming stripped 4 bases from V and 6 bases from J, with 10 bases between. The variable domain in full, with the rest retrieved from reference TRBV5-6 and TRBJ1-1, is DAGVTQSPTHLIKTRGQQVTLRCSPKSGHDTVSWYQQALGQGPQFIFQYYEEEERQRGNFPDRFSGHQFPNYSSELNVNALLLGDSALYLCASSRQDPEAFFGQGTRLTVV.

The chain employs TRBV11-2 and TRBJ2-1; unclear D gene. CDR1 is SGHAT and CDR2 is FQNNGV in the germline V gene. The CDR3 has 13 amino acids. V was trimmed by 2 bases and J by 10 bases, leaving 12 bases between them. The CDR3: CASSLYEVTEQFF. As DNA, the CDR3 is TGTGCCAGCAGCTTATACGAGGTAACAGAGCAGTTCTTC.

CDR3 in amino acids: CASCRGSAATGELFF. The CDR3 DNA is TGTGCCAGTTGCCGCGGATCAGCGGCCACCGGGGAGCTGTTTTTT. This chain uses TRBV19 with TRBJ2-2, with TRBD2 as a possible D gene (5 bases). From germline, CDR1 is LNHDA and CDR2 SQIVND (reference sequence). The CDR3 runs to 15 residues. Trimming pared 8 bases from V and 4 bases from J, leaving 17 bases between.

This clone was detected only a few times. The chain joins TRBV7-2 to TRBJ2-1; 10 bases fit TRBD2. The CDR3 has 15 amino acids. Trimming cost V 11 bases and J 4 bases; bases outside gene matches: 11. Germline V CDR1 and CDR2: SGHTA, FQGNSA. CDR3 sequence: CASRPRTSGYNEQFF. CDR3 nucleotides: TGTGCCTCACGGCCCCGGACTAGCGGATACAATGAGCAGTTCTTC.

This clone was recorded a few times. The J gene is TRBJ2-7, the V gene TRBV18; D is possibly TRBD2 (7 bases). Germline V gives CDR1 KGHSH, CDR2 LQKENI. This CDR3 comprises 14 residues. V gave up 0 bases and J gave up 6 bases, with 12 bases separating them. The CDR3 DNA follows: TGTGCCAGCTCACCACCGGGGGGGCTCGGCGAGCAGTACTTC. This gives the protein CASSPPGGLGEQYF. Full variable domain (missing parts from reference TRBV18 and TRBJ2-7): NAGVMQNPRHLVRRRGQEARLRCSPMKGHSHVYWYRQLPEEGLKFMVYLQKENIIDESGMPKERFSAEFPKEGPSILRIQQVVRGDSAAYFCASSPPGGLGEQYFGPGTRLTVT.